This T cell receptor beta chain was sequenced for a study of Graves' ophthalmopathy and Graves' hyperthyroidism. V trimming: 1 base; J trimming: 5 bases; junction bases outside the gene matches: 14. The CDR3 length is 18 residues. Germline assignment: CDR1 SGHAT and CDR2 FQNNGV. This clonotype was detected once. Scientists amplified the TCR beta CDR3 regions from RNA transcripts. The workflow started with a first-round RT-PCR run with HTBI primers and then moved on to a second-round multiplex PCR. Each CDR3 protein gets one entry after TCRdb re-called the multiplex PCR reads with MiXCR. The table records roughly 1.1 million distinct CDR3 sequences, 35% to 40% of them present only once.

Sequencing was carried out using peripheral blood or thyroid tissue (not recorded which). The chain combines TRBV11-2 with TRBJ1-5; TRBD1 matches at 7 bases. The TCR sequence derives from an adult man with Graves' hyperthyroidism. Written as DNA, the CDR3 is TGTGCCAGCAGCTTAGTCCCCCAGGGGGGTCTGGGTTATCAGCCCCAGCATTTT. Translation: CASSLVPQGGLGYQPQHF.